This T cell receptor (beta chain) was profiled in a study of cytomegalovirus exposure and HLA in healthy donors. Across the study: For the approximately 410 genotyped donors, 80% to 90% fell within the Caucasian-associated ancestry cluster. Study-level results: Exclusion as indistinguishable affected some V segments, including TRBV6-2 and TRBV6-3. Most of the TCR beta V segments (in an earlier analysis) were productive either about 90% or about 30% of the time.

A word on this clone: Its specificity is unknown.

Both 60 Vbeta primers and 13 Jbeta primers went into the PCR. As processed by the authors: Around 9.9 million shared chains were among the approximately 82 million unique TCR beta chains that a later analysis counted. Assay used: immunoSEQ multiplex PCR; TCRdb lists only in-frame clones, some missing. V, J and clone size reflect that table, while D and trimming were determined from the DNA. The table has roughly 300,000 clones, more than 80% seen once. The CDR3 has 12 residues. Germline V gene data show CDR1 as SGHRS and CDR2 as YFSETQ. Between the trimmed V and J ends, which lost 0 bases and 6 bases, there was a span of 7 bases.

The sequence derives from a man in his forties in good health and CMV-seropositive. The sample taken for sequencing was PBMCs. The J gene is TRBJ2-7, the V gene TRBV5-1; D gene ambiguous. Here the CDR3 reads CASSLESVEQYF. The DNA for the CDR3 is TGCGCCAGCAGCTTGGAGTCAGTCGAGCAGTACTTC.